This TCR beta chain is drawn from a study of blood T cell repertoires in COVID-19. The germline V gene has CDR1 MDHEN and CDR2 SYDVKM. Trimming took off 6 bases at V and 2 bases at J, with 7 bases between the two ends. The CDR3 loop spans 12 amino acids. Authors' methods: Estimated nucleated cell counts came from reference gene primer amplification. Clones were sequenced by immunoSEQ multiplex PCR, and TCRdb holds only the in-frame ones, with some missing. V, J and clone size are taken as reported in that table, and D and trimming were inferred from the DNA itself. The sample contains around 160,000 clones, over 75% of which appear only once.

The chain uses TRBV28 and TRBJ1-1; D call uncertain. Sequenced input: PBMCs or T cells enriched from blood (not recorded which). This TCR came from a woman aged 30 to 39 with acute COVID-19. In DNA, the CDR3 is TGTGCCAGCAGCCTCCTAAACACTGAAGCTTTCTTT. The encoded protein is CASSLLNTEAFF.